The clone carrying this TCR beta chain was seen ten or more times. Its antigen is not known. Unmatched junction bases numbered 8, after V lost 0 bases and J lost 3 bases. The CDR3 runs to 17 residues. CDR1 SGHRS and CDR2 YFSETQ come from the germline V gene. This entry comes from a study of T-cell reconstitution after alpha-beta-depleted transplantation in children. Study conclusions and caveats: Fresh T-cell production supplied most of the T-cell counts and diversity seen one year after transplant.

Using unique molecular identifiers, the investigators prepared the TCRbeta library. Each CDR3 protein gets one entry after TCRdb re-called the PCR reads with MiXCR. Of about 300,000 distinct CDR3 sequences listed, nearly 8% were seen once; the top ten hold about 9.3%. The sequence derives from a female patient aged 2-10 years who had a stem cell transplant for Fanconi anemia, so the T cells may come from the graft donor. Sequences were derived from peripheral blood, sampled 360 days after TCRalphabeta/CD19-depleted stem cell transplant. This chain connects TRBV5-1 to TRBJ2-2; 7 bases agree with TRBD1. The CDR3: CASSLGRQGWDTGELFF. The DNA for the CDR3 is TGCGCCAGCAGCTTGGGCCGACAGGGCTGGGACACCGGGGAGCTGTTTTTT.